Below are 19 T cell receptor beta chains sequenced from a single sample in a study of blood T cell repertoires in COVID-19. Assay used: immunoSEQ multiplex PCR; TCRdb lists only in-frame clones, some missing. Among about 70,000 clones, around 85% were seen once, and the ten largest hold under 6%. The specimen was peripheral blood. These receptors were collected from an elderly man with acute or convalescent COVID-19.

This clone appeared a single time. The gene calls are TRBV30 and TRBJ1-6; D unclear. This CDR3 has 14 amino acids. In germline, CDR1 is GTSNPN, CDR2 SVGIG (reference sequence). The V gene lost 3 bases and the J gene lost 10 bases, with 16 bases spanning the gap. The DNA for the CDR3 is TGTGCCTGGAGCCGAGGGCGGGGTCAATCACCCCTCCACTTT. Translated: CAWSRGRGQSPLHF.

The chain uses TRBV7-9 and TRBJ2-1; 8 bases agree with TRBD2. The V gene end was trimmed by 1 base and the J gene end by 4 bases; junction bases not matched to a gene: 9. Per germline, CDR1 SEHNR and CDR2 FQNEAQ (reference sequence). This CDR3 has 17 residues. CDR3 DNA sequence: TGTGCCAGCAGCTTAGAAAAGTGGGCTAGCGGGTACAATGAGCAGTTCTTC. Its translation is CASSLEKWASGYNEQFF.

CDR3 nucleotides: TGTGCCAGCAGCCTGACTAGCGGAGAAGCCTACGAGCAGTACTTC. Protein product: CASSLTSGEAYEQYF. The chain has TRBV7-2 and TRBJ2-7; 9 nucleotides line up with TRBD2. CDR3 length equals 15 residues. Per germline, CDR1 SGHTA and CDR2 FQGNSA. With 5 bases clipped from V and 2 bases from J, the junction kept 7 bases outside the gene matches.

There are a few counts of this clone. The rearrangement joins TRBV6-2 or TRBV6-3 to TRBJ2-7; 14 nucleotides match TRBD2. Losses at the gene ends were 6 bases for V and 0 bases for J; bases not matched to a gene: 7. The CDR3 loop spans 17 amino acids. CDR1 and CDR2 (germline): MNHEY, SVGEGT. The CDR3: CASSYGTSGSRSYEQYF. Here the CDR3 DNA reads TGTGCCAGCAGCTATGGGACTAGCGGGAGCCGCTCCTACGAGCAGTACTTC.

The V gene is TRBV27, the J gene TRBJ2-1; weak D call: TRBD1 (6 bases). The germline CDR1 and CDR2 sequences are MNHEY and SMNVEV (reference sequence). There are 14 residues in the CDR3. The germline V and J ends were trimmed by 6 bases and 9 bases, with 18 bases remaining between them. The CDR3 DNA reads TGTGCCAGCAGCAGGAGGACAGATTTAATTGAGCAGTTCTTC. It is translated as CASSRRTDLIEQFF.

This clone has only one observation. The chain joins TRBV18 to TRBJ1-2; 10 nucleotides match TRBD1. CDR3 size: 15 residues. Germline loops: CDR1 KGHSH, CDR2 LQKENI. With V trimmed by 2 bases and J by 4 bases, 4 bases remained unmatched. CDR3 sequence: CASSPIGTGVYGYTF. The DNA of the CDR3 is TGTGCCAGCTCACCAATTGGGACAGGGGTCTATGGCTACACCTTC.

The rearrangement uses TRBV7-2 and TRBJ1-6; no firm D call. Trimming took off 6 bases at V and 8 bases at J, with 14 bases between the two ends. Germline CDR1 SGHTA, CDR2 FQGNSA. CDR3 length: 14 residues. CDR3 region: CASSKLGRDSPLHF. DNA for the CDR3: TGTGCCAGCAGTAAACTAGGCCGGGATTCACCCCTCCACTTT.

V usage is TRBV6-5 and J usage is TRBJ1-5, with 8 bases matching TRBD1. There are 14 residues in the CDR3. Per germline, CDR1 MNHEY and CDR2 SVGAGI. Trimming at V came to 6 bases and at J to 7 bases, leaving 8 bases not matched to a gene. Here the CDR3 reads CASRKDRVEQPQHF. The CDR3 bases are TGTGCCAGCAGGAAGGACAGGGTGGAGCAGCCCCAGCATTTT.

The rearrangement uses TRBV10-3 and TRBJ2-7, with 12 bases matching TRBD2. There are 16 residues in the CDR3. The J segment lost 4 bases and the V segment lost 2 bases, leaving 6 bases of the junction unmatched. Germline loops: CDR1 ENHRY, CDR2 SYGVKD. The CDR3: CAISEATSGRTYEQYF. The CDR3 DNA follows: TGTGCCATCAGTGAGGCTACTAGCGGGAGGACGTACGAGCAGTACTTC.

The chain has TRBV27 and TRBJ2-7; 10 bases align to TRBD1. The CDR3 spans 16 residues. V lost 7 bases, J lost 3 bases, and 12 bases stayed unmatched. Germline values: CDR1 MNHEY, CDR2 SMNVEV (reference sequence). CDR3 sequence: CASTSFGGTGVYEQYF. The CDR3 bases are TGTGCCAGCACCTCATTTGGGGGGACAGGGGTCTACGAGCAGTACTTC.

The chain links TRBV4-3 to TRBJ1-5; D is unclear. Germline V gene sequence: CDR1 LGHNA, CDR2 YSLEER. The CDR3 totals 14 residues. V lost 0 bases and J 4 bases, leaving 7 bases between the germline ends. In DNA, the CDR3 is TGCGCCAGCAGCCAAGATTGGAGGAATCAGCCCCAGCATTTT. It is translated as CASSQDWRNQPQHF.

The chain couples TRBV19 to TRBJ2-7, with TRBD1 as a possible D gene (6 bases). Looked up from germline, CDR1 is LNHDA and CDR2 is SQIVND (reference sequence). The CDR3 is 13 amino acids. The V end was cut by 6 bases, the J end by 3 bases, with 12 bases between. The CDR3 is CASSGDTNYEQYF. Here the CDR3 DNA reads TGTGCCAGTAGCGGGGACACCAACTACGAGCAGTACTTC.

The chain is built from TRBV9 and TRBJ2-3; no reliable D call. Trimming stripped 3 bases from V and 6 bases from J, with 8 bases between. The CDR3 has 12 residues. Germline V lookup: CDR1 SGDLS, CDR2 YYNGEE. The CDR3 loop reads CASSALSDTQYF. The CDR3 nucleotides are TGTGCCAGCAGCGCCCTATCGGATACGCAGTATTTT.

The chain combines TRBV5-1 with TRBJ2-7; possible D gene TRBD2, 5 bases. The CDR3 is made up of 14 amino acids. Germline-derived CDR1 and CDR2 are SGHRS and YFSETQ. Trimming shortened V by 7 bases and J by 0 bases, and 14 bases separated the two germline ends. CDR3 in amino acids: CASYPEAPSYEQYF. The CDR3 nucleotides are TGCGCCAGCTACCCGGAGGCCCCCTCCTACGAGCAGTACTTC.

The chain couples TRBV7-2 to TRBJ2-7; TRBD2 agrees at 8 bases. Germline CDR1 SGHTA, CDR2 FQGNSA. V lost 5 bases and J lost 9; bases outside the gene matches: 15. This CDR3 spans 15 amino acids. The CDR3: CASSPAQRGWSVQYF. DNA for the CDR3: TGTGCCAGCAGCCCAGCACAGCGGGGGTGGTCGGTGCAGTACTTC. Using reference TRBV7-2 and TRBJ2-7 for the parts outside the CDR3, the full variable domain is GAGVSQSPSNKVTEKGKDVELRCDPISGHTALYWYRQSLGQGLEFLIYFQGNSAPDKSGLPSDRFSAERTGGSVSTLTIQRTQQEDSAVYLCASSPAQRGWSVQYFGPGTRLTVT.

CDR3 in DNA: TGTGCCAGCAGTCGTCAGCGGGAGGGAGGGGAGACCCAGTACTTC. It translates to CASSRQREGGETQYF. The genes are TRBV7-2 and TRBJ2-5; TRBD2 agrees at 10 bases. The CDR3 has 15 amino acids. With 6 bases clipped from V and 5 bases from J, the junction kept 9 bases outside the gene matches. Germline loops: CDR1 SGHTA, CDR2 FQGNSA.

The CDR3 loop reads CASSLWQQPQHF. The DNA for the CDR3 is TGTGCCAGCAGTTTATGGCAGCAGCCCCAGCATTTT. The V and J genes are TRBV12-3 or TRBV12-4 and TRBJ1-5; D uncertain. The CDR3 has 12 amino acids. The V end was cut by 2 bases, the J end by 7 bases, with 6 bases between.

This chain uses TRBV7-9 with TRBJ1-3; 7 bases are shared with TRBD1. V lost 4 bases, J lost 2 bases, and 8 bases stayed unmatched. The CDR3 totals 16 residues. The germline CDR1 and CDR2 sequences are SEHNR and FQNEAQ (reference sequence). The DNA for the CDR3 is TGTGCCAGCAGCTCTTACCCGGGACAGACTGGAAACACCATATATTTT. Its protein product is CASSSYPGQTGNTIYF. Full variable domain (remainder filled in from reference TRBV7-9 and TRBJ1-3): DTGVSQNPRHKITKRGQNVTFRCDPISEHNRLYWYRQTLGQGPEFLTYFQNEAQLEKSRLLSDRFSAERPKGSFSTLEIQRTEQGDSAMYLCASSSYPGQTGNTIYFGEGSWLTVV.

The V gene is TRBV7-2, the J gene TRBJ1-5; D is uncertain. This CDR3 region has 16 residues. Trimming removed 1 base from V and 2 bases from J, with 12 bases in between. Germline V lookup: CDR1 SGHTA, CDR2 FQGNSA. The CDR3, as DNA: TGTGCCAGCAGCTTAGGTTTGGAGAAGGGCAATCAGCCCCAGCATTTT. As protein: CASSLGLEKGNQPQHF.